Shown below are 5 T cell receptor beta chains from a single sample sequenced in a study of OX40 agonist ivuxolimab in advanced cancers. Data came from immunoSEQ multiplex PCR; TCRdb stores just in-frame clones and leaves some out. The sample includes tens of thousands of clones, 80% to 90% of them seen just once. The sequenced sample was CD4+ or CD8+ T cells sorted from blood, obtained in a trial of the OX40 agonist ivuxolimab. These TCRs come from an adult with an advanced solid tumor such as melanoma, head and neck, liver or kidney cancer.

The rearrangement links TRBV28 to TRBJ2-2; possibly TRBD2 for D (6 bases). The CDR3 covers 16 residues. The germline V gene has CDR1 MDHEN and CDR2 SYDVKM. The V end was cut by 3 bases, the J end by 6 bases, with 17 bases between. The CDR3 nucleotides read TGTGCCAGCAGTTTTGAAACTAGCTGGTCGCCCGGGGAGCTGTTTTTT. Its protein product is CASSFETSWSPGELFF.

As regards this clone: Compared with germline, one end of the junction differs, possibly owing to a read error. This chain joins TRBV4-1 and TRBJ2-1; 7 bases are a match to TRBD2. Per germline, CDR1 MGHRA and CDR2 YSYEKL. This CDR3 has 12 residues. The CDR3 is CASSQVMRECVF. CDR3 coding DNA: TGCGCCAGCAGCCAAGTGATGCGGGAGTGCGTCTTC.

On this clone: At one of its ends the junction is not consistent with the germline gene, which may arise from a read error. The chain's CDR3 is CASSLDEGAYEQYF. CDR3 DNA: TGTGCTAGCAGCTTAGATGAGGGAGCCTACGAGCAGTACTTC. The chain combines TRBV7-7 with TRBJ2-7, with D maybe TRBD2 (5 bases). Germline CDR1 SSHAT, CDR2 FNYEAQ (reference sequence). This CDR3 has 14 amino acids.

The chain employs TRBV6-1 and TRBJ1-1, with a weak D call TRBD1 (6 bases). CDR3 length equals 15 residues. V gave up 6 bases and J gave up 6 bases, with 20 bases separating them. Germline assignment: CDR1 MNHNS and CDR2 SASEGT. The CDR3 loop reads CASRGRGGRGAEAFF. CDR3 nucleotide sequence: TGTGCCAGCAGGGGGCGGGGGGGCCGTGGGGCTGAAGCTTTCTTT.

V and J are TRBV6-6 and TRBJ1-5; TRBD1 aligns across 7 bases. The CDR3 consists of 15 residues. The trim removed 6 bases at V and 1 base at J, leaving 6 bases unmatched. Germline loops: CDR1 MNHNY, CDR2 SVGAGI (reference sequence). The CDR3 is CASSRGQASNQPQHF. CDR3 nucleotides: TGTGCCAGCAGCCGAGGACAGGCCAGCAATCAGCCCCAGCATTTT.